Reported below is one T cell receptor beta chain. The antigen is not known. The V segment lost 0 bases and the J segment 10 bases; nucleotides outside the gene matches: 8. The CDR3 extends over 16 amino acids. Germline V gene sequence: CDR1 SEHNR, CDR2 FQNEAQ (reference sequence). Method: immunoSEQ multiplex PCR; TCRdb's copy keeps in-frame clones and lacks some. The repertoire holds 95,000 to 150,000 clones, with approximately 89% as singletons. This sample stems from a study of T cell responses to AZD1222 COVID-19 vaccine. Study-level information: It was second doses at about 4 or about 12 weeks that were pooled. General study points: Spike-specific TCR breadth and depth rose after two AZD1222 doses. Spike was spanned by vaccine-associated CD4 TCRs, with dominance at 160-218 and 743-854. White British people made up most donors, females outnumbered males, and clonal diversity was possibly underestimated.

The sample was peripheral blood, taken on day 0 of AZD1222 vaccination. The chain joins TRBV7-9 to TRBJ2-1; TRBD2 matches 11 bases. The clonotype was recovered from an adult in good health. The CDR3 protein is CASSLAPLAGGDEQFF. In DNA, the CDR3 is TGTGCCAGCAGCTTAGCGCCGCTAGCGGGGGGTGACGAGCAGTTCTTC.